Detailed here is one TCR beta chain. The record originates from a study of cytomegalovirus exposure and HLA in healthy donors. The PCR was carried out with 60 Vbeta primers and 13 Jbeta primers. Clones were read by immunoSEQ multiplex PCR, and TCRdb kept only the in-frame ones, dropping some. The repertoire holds fewer than 200,000 clones, with under 80% as singletons. The V and J ends lost 4 bases and 2 bases, in that order; junction bases with no gene match: 10. Looked up from germline, CDR1 is MGHRA and CDR2 is YSYEKL. The CDR3 extends over 16 amino acids. This chain links TRBV4-1 with TRBJ2-7, with 8 bases lining up with TRBD1. Sequenced sample: PBMCs. This receptor was identified in a female donor in good health and CMV-seronegative. This chain's CDR3 is CASSPLGQGSPYEQYF. The DNA of the CDR3 is TGCGCCAGCAGCCCCCTCGGACAGGGATCGCCCTACGAGCAGTACTTC.